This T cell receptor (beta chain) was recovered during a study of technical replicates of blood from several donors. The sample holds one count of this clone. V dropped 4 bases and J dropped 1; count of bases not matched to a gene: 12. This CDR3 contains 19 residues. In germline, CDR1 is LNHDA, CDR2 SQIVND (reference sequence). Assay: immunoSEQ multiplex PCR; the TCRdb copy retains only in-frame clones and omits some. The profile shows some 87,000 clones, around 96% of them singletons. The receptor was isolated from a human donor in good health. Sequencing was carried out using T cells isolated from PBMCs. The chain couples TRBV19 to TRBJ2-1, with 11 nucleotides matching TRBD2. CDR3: CASSRGTAGLAASYNEQFF. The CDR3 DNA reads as TGTGCCAGTAGTAGAGGGACGGCGGGACTAGCGGCATCCTACAATGAGCAGTTCTTC.